This TCR beta chain was identified during a study of cytotoxic CD8 clonotypes in ibrutinib-treated CLL. Regarding the study as a whole: Lymph node repertoires were not studied, and sampling times were unmatched.

Turning to this clone: The antigen is not known.

The method was immunoSEQ multiplex PCR; TCRdb's version includes in-frame clones alone and lacks a portion of them. The sample has roughly 180,000 clones; more than 80% are singletons. The CDR3 extends over 14 amino acids. V was shortened by 4 bases and J by 5 bases, with 14 bases between the two germline ends. Germline assignment: CDR1 SGHDN and CDR2 FVKESK. The sequence was collected from a human donor with chronic lymphocytic leukemia. The chain combines TRBV14 with TRBJ1-2, with D tentatively TRBD1 (5 bases). The material sequenced was PBMCs, taken after 24 months of ibrutinib treatment. CDR3 in amino acids: CASSPQGGLYGYTF. The CDR3 DNA reads as TGTGCCAGCAGCCCCCAGGGCGGGCTATATGGCTACACCTTC.